One sample yielded the 32 T cell receptor beta chains listed below, sequenced in a study of control samples from healthy donors and cancer patients. The table came from immunoSEQ multiplex PCR; TCRdb's copy has only in-frame clones and leaves some out. This sample has 20,000 to 30,000 clones, with approximately 85% found just once. Sequences were obtained from PBMCs. The origin of the receptors is a woman aged 55-70 years with head and neck cancer.

The rearrangement joins TRBV27 to TRBJ2-7; 11 positions match TRBD2. This CDR3 region has 15 residues. V lost 6 bases and J lost 3; bases outside the gene matches: 7. Germline-derived CDR1 and CDR2 are MNHEY and SMNVEV (reference sequence). For the CDR3, the DNA is TGTGCCAGCAGGCAGGGGGGACTAGCGGACTACGAGCAGTACTTC. Amino acid sequence: CASRQGGLADYEQYF.

This rearrangement joins TRBV5-1 to TRBJ2-5, with 8 bases aligning to TRBD2. V lost 6 bases to trimming and J lost 3 bases; unmatched junction nucleotides: 10. Germline V gives CDR1 SGHRS, CDR2 YFSETQ. This CDR3 comprises 15 residues. DNA of the CDR3: TGCGCCAGCACCCCGGCGGCGGGGGGCAAAGAGACCCAGTACTTC. It yields the protein CASTPAAGGKETQYF.

The chain has TRBV7-6 and TRBJ2-7; 7 bases match TRBD1. The CDR3 has 16 amino acids. Germline-derived CDR1 and CDR2 are SGHVS and FNYEAQ. The trim removed 5 bases at V and 2 bases at J, leaving 12 bases unmatched. CDR3 region: CASSLLRDSLTYEQYF. The CDR3 DNA reads as TGTGCCAGCAGCCTCCTAAGGGACAGTCTTACCTACGAGCAGTACTTC.

The V call is TRBV5-1, the J call TRBJ1-2; D unresolved. V gave up 6 bases and J gave up 4 bases, with 22 bases separating them. CDR1 and CDR2 (germline): SGHRS, YFSETQ. This CDR3 region has 16 residues. The CDR3 region has the DNA TGCGCCAGCACCCCGGATGGGAGGGAAACGGGCTATGGCTACACCTTC. This translates into CASTPDGRETGYGYTF.

For the CDR3, the DNA is TGTGCCAGCAGCTTCTCCGGGACACTGAACACTGAAGCTTTCTTT. This encodes CASSFSGTLNTEAFF. The chain links TRBV13 to TRBJ1-1, with TRBD1 as a possible D gene (6 bases). The CDR3 runs 15 residues. Trimming stripped 3 bases from V and 0 bases from J, with 11 bases between. CDR1 and CDR2 (germline): PRHDT, FYEKMQ (reference sequence).

The rearrangement uses TRBV11-3 and TRBJ2-3; 9 positions agree with TRBD2. Germline values: CDR1 SGHNT, CDR2 YENEEA. This CDR3 comprises 16 residues. J lost 0 bases, V lost 1 base, and 2 bases had no gene match. CDR3 bases: TGTGCCAGCAGCTTAGGGACTAGCGCGAGCACAGATACGCAGTATTTT. Its protein product is CASSLGTSASTDTQYF.

The chain has TRBV12-3 or TRBV12-4 and TRBJ1-1, with D perhaps TRBD1 (5 bases). This CDR3 region has 13 residues. Deletions cut 7 bases from V and 1 base from J, with 10 bases between. The CDR3 nucleotides are TGTGCCAGCACCGGGGGGGAGAACACTGAAGCTTTCTTT. Protein product: CASTGGENTEAFF.

This chain connects TRBV7-9 to TRBJ1-6; no reliable D call. Germline V gene lookup returns CDR1 SEHNR and CDR2 FQNEAQ (reference sequence). This CDR3 region has 13 residues. Deletions cut 2 bases from V and 7 bases from J, with 6 bases between. The CDR3 DNA reads TGTGCCAGCAGCTTAACGGGAAATTCACCCCTCCACTTT. Its protein is CASSLTGNSPLHF.

This CDR3 reads CASSFPRQGMGTEAFF. CDR3 DNA sequence: TGTGCCAGCAGCTTCCCTCGACAGGGGATGGGCACTGAAGCTTTCTTT. The rearrangement joins TRBV11-3 to TRBJ1-1, with 8 bases fitting TRBD1. Germline V gene lookup returns CDR1 SGHNT and CDR2 YENEEA. This CDR3 comprises 16 residues. Trimming removed 3 bases from V and 4 bases from J; junction bases left unmatched: 10.

The genes are TRBV5-1 and TRBJ2-7; 9 bases agree with TRBD2. The CDR3 length is 15 residues. The germline CDR1 and CDR2 sequences are SGHRS and YFSETQ. The V and J ends lost 0 bases and 6 bases, in that order; junction bases with no gene match: 7. In DNA, the CDR3 is TGCGCCAGCAGCTTGGGCGCGGGAGGGTCAACCGAGCAGTACTTC. It translates to CASSLGAGGSTEQYF.

V usage is TRBV7-2 and J usage is TRBJ1-6; tentatively, D is TRBD1 (6 bases). Looked up from germline, CDR1 is SGHTA and CDR2 is FQGNSA. CDR3 size: 14 residues. V was cut by 2 bases and J by 9 bases, with 11 bases left in between. DNA for the CDR3: TGTGCCAGCAGCTTACAGGGGTACGGTTCACCCCTCCACTTT. It encodes CASSLQGYGSPLHF. Filled out from reference TRBV7-2 and TRBJ1-6, the complete variable domain reads GAGVSQSPSNKVTEKGKDVELRCDPISGHTALYWYRQSLGQGLEFLIYFQGNSAPDKSGLPSDRFSAERTGGSVSTLTIQRTQQEDSAVYLCASSLQGYGSPLHFGNGTRLTVT.

V is TRBV5-8 and J is TRBJ2-5, with 7 bases matching TRBD1. The CDR3 is 16 amino acids. V lost 0 bases, J lost 5 bases, and 10 bases stayed unmatched. Germline lookup yields CDR1 SGHTS and CDR2 YDEGEE. In nucleotides, the CDR3 is TGTGCCAGCAGCTTGGGGGCCGGGACAGCCAAGGAGACCCAGTACTTC. Translation gives CASSLGAGTAKETQYF.

The chain is built from TRBV6-2 or TRBV6-3 and TRBJ1-1; D ambiguous. V was clipped by 4 bases and J by 0 bases, with 6 bases between them. The germline V gene encodes CDR1 MNHEY and CDR2 SVGEGT. The CDR3 contains 13 residues. CDR3 amino acids: CASSSGLNTEAFF. The CDR3 coding sequence is TGTGCCAGCAGTTCAGGATTGAACACTGAAGCTTTCTTT.

The rearrangement joins TRBV29-1 to TRBJ2-7, with TRBD2 identical over 8 bases. The CDR3 loop spans 13 amino acids. Germline V gives CDR1 SQVTM, CDR2 ANQGSEA. V dropped 5 bases and J dropped 2; count of bases not matched to a gene: 5. CDR3 nucleotide sequence: TGCAGCGTTAGAGCGGGAGTGGCCTACGAGCAGTACTTC. Residues: CSVRAGVAYEQYF.

V gene TRBV3-1 (or the pseudogene TRBV3-2) combines with J gene TRBJ1-3, with D maybe TRBD1 (5 bases). The V end lost 4 bases, the J end lost 3 bases, and 10 bases lay between the germline ends. The CDR3 has 14 amino acids. Germline loops: CDR1 LGHDT, CDR2 YNNKEL (reference sequence). CDR3 sequence reads: CASSPDSFGNTIYF. The DNA of the CDR3 is TGTGCCAGCAGCCCCGACAGTTTTGGAAACACCATATATTTT.

V gene TRBV4-2 combines with J gene TRBJ1-1, with D perhaps matching TRBD1 (5 bases). In germline, CDR1 is LGHNA, CDR2 YNFKEQ. The CDR3 sequence is 16 residues long. Trimming stripped 4 bases from V and 0 bases from J, with 15 bases between. CDR3 in amino acids: CASSLYSGPLNTEAFF. In DNA, the CDR3 is TGTGCCAGCAGCCTCTATTCGGGACCGTTGAACACTGAAGCTTTCTTT.

The chain has TRBV18 and TRBJ2-7; 11 positions agree with TRBD1. CDR3 length: 15 amino acids. V lost 5 bases and J lost 2; bases outside the gene matches: 5. The germline gives CDR1 KGHSH, CDR2 LQKENI. The CDR3 DNA reads as TGTGCCAGCTCAGCGGGGACAGGGGGTACCTACGAGCAGTACTTC. The encoded protein is CASSAGTGGTYEQYF.

The J gene is TRBJ2-2, the V gene TRBV5-4; D might be TRBD2 (6 bases). CDR1 SGHNT and CDR2 YYREEE come from the germline V gene (reference sequence). This CDR3 is 15 amino acids long. Trimming left V 3 bases short and J 3 bases short, with 12 bases between. CDR3 sequence (DNA): TGTGCCAGCAGCTATGGAGGGATCTACACCGGGGAGCTGTTTTTT. This codes for CASSYGGIYTGELFF.

With regard to this clone: The DNA is left out, because the CDR3 cannot be placed on it with certainty; the CDR3 is given as TCRdb lists it. The genes are TRBV6-2 or TRBV6-3 and TRBJ2-1; the table assigns TRBD2, which was not confirmed against the DNA. The CDR3 has 20 amino acids, counting both end residues. CDR1 and CDR2 (germline): MNHEY, SVGEGT. The CDR3: CASSYSAPAGGPRRYNEQFF.

The chain employs TRBV29-1 and TRBJ1-5; D possibly corresponds to TRBD1 (5 bases). Trimming shortened V by 6 bases and J by 4 bases, and 13 bases separated the two germline ends. This CDR3 is built from 13 residues. In germline, CDR1 is SQVTM, CDR2 ANQGSEA. CDR3: CSVGGGGNQPQHF. As DNA, the CDR3 is TGCAGCGTGGGGGGTGGGGGAAATCAGCCCCAGCATTTT.

CDR3 residues: CASSPRGGFEDTQYF. The CDR3, as DNA: TGTGCCAGCTCACCAAGAGGGGGCTTTGAAGATACGCAGTATTTT. V gene TRBV18 combines with J gene TRBJ2-3, with 7 bases identical to TRBD1. The length of the CDR3 is 15 residues. The ends lost 2 bases at V and 5 bases at J; junction bases unmatched: 7. Germline V gives CDR1 KGHSH, CDR2 LQKENI.

In DNA, the CDR3 is TGTGCCAGCACCTATCACAATGAGCAGTTCTTC. Translated, it gives CASTYHNEQFF. This chain connects TRBV27 to TRBJ2-1; no definite D call. The CDR3 contains 11 residues. Trimming stripped 7 bases from V and 5 bases from J, with 6 bases between. Germline V gene lookup returns CDR1 MNHEY and CDR2 SMNVEV (reference sequence).

The genes are TRBV5-1 and TRBJ2-7; weak D call: TRBD1 (5 bases). The CDR3 is 13 residues long. With 1 base removed from V and 3 bases from J, the gap between germline ends came to 8 bases. The V gene's germline CDR1 is SGHRS and CDR2 YFSETQ. CDR3 nucleotides: TGCGCCAGCAGCTTGTTTAGGGGCTACGAGCAGTACTTC. Encoded protein: CASSLFRGYEQYF. The variable domain in full, with the rest retrieved from reference TRBV5-1 and TRBJ2-7, is KAGVTQTPRYLIKTRGQQVTLSCSPISGHRSVSWYQQTPGQGLQFLFEYFSETQRNKGNFPGRFSGRQFSNSRSEMNVSTLELGDSALYLCASSLFRGYEQYFGPGTRLTVT.

This chain uses TRBV6-5 with TRBJ1-4, with 10 positions matching TRBD1. Germline V lookup: CDR1 MNHEY, CDR2 SVGAGI. The CDR3 has 14 residues. The CDR3 nucleotides are TGTGCTACAGACAGGGGGCTGCAAAATGAAAAACTGTTTTTT. It is translated as CATDRGLQNEKLFF.

V and J are TRBV11-2 and TRBJ2-1; maybe TRBD1 (6 bases). Between the trimmed V and J ends, which lost 5 bases and 2 bases, there was a span of 16 bases. There are 16 residues in the CDR3. Germline V CDR1 and CDR2: SGHAT, FQNNGV. The CDR3 region is CASSLGGESTYNEQFF. Written as DNA, the CDR3 is TGTGCCAGCAGCCTAGGGGGAGAGTCGACCTACAATGAGCAGTTCTTC.

The V gene is TRBV18, the J gene TRBJ2-5, with a weak D call TRBD2 (6 bases). V lost 3 bases and J 5 bases, leaving 22 bases between the germline ends. Germline CDR1 and CDR2: KGHSH and LQKENI. The CDR3 covers 17 residues. The CDR3: CASSPLQLIGGRETQYF. Here the CDR3 DNA reads TGTGCCAGCTCACCCTTGCAGCTTATCGGGGGACGGGAGACCCAGTACTTC.

The CDR3 DNA reads as TGTGCCAGCGGGGGCCCCCTACAAGAGACCCAGTACTTC. Protein product: CASGGPLQETQYF. The chain joins TRBV7-9 to TRBJ2-5; the D gene is possibly TRBD1 (6 bases). Trimming removed 8 bases from V and 2 bases from J, with 12 bases in between. From germline, CDR1 is SEHNR and CDR2 FQNEAQ (reference sequence). CDR3 length: 13 amino acids. Filled out from reference TRBV7-9 and TRBJ2-5, the complete variable domain reads DTGVSQNPRHKITKRGQNVTFRCDPISEHNRLYWYRQTLGQGPEFLTYFQNEAQLEKSRLLSDRFSAERPKGSFSTLEIQRTEQGDSAMYLCASGGPLQETQYFGPGTRLLVL.

The CDR3 nucleotides read TGTGCCAGCAGCTTGAGCGGGAGTTTAAAGAGCACAGATACGCAGTATTTT. It translates to CASSLSGSLKSTDTQYF. The rearrangement uses TRBV5-4 and TRBJ2-3; 8 bases line up with TRBD2. Per the germline V gene, CDR1 is SGHNT and CDR2 is YYREEE (reference sequence). Germline trimming cut 1 base from V and 0 bases from J; bases unmatched to any gene: 7. The CDR3 is 17 residues long.

V and J are TRBV5-6 and TRBJ1-4; D not resolved. From germline, CDR1 is SGHDT and CDR2 YYEEEE. The CDR3 runs 12 residues. V was pared by 4 bases and J by 5 bases, with 6 bases between. For the CDR3, the DNA is TGTGCCAGCAGCGCCTTGAATGAAAAACTGTTTTTT. Translated, it gives CASSALNEKLFF.

V and J are TRBV12-3 or TRBV12-4 and TRBJ1-2, with D tentatively TRBD1 (6 bases). The CDR3 loop spans 13 amino acids. V was trimmed by 5 bases and J by 4 bases, leaving 11 bases between them. In nucleotides, the CDR3 is TGTGCCAGCAGTCCCTCCAGGGGCTATGGCTACACCTTC. This codes for CASSPSRGYGYTF.

V and J are TRBV5-1 and TRBJ2-7; TRBD2 matches at 10 bases. This CDR3 region has 16 residues. V shed 2 bases and J 5 bases; nucleotides not matched to a gene: 10. Germline assignment: CDR1 SGHRS and CDR2 YFSETQ. In nucleotides, the CDR3 is TGCGCCAGCAGCTTACGTTGGAGTAGCGGGGGGAACGAGCAGTACTTC. This encodes CASSLRWSSGGNEQYF. The whole variable domain, filled in from reference TRBV5-1 and TRBJ2-7, reads KAGVTQTPRYLIKTRGQQVTLSCSPISGHRSVSWYQQTPGQGLQFLFEYFSETQRNKGNFPGRFSGRQFSNSRSEMNVSTLELGDSALYLCASSLRWSSGGNEQYFGPGTRLTVT.

The chain uses TRBV28 and TRBJ1-6; TRBD1 aligns across 8 bases. This CDR3 has 14 amino acids. The junction had 7 bases not matched to a gene; V was cut back by 7 bases and J by 8 bases. Germline V gene lookup returns CDR1 MDHEN and CDR2 SYDVKM. CDR3 in amino acids: CASTLGQVYSPLHF. CDR3 bases: TGTGCCAGCACCTTGGGACAGGTTTATTCACCCCTCCACTTT. The full variable domain, rest sourced from reference TRBV28 and TRBJ1-6, is DVKVTQSSRYLVKRTGEKVFLECVQDMDHENMFWYRQDPGLGLRLIYFSYDVKMKEKGDIPEGYSVSREKKERFSLILESASTNQTSMYLCASTLGQVYSPLHFGNGTRLTVT.